A selection of T cell receptor beta chains follows, all from one sample in a study of shared clonotypes between healthy human individuals. TCRdb's table, derived via immunoSEQ multiplex PCR, lists solely in-frame clones and lacks some. The sample holds hundreds of thousands of clones; 96% are singletons and the top ten take about 0.11%. Sequenced sample: naive CD8+ T cells sorted from blood. Receptor source: a woman in her thirties in good health. Each CDR3 is given with its conserved first and last residue. The order of the fields is V gene, clone size, D gene, J gene, CDR3 DNA, CDR3 protein. D genes are given only for firm matches. The listing skips clone size in some rows; elsewhere it reads once, few, many or a size class.

>TRBV5-1|.|.|TRBJ2-7
TGCGCCAGCACTCACTTAGCGGAGAGCTCCTACGAGCAGTACTTC
CASTHLAESSYEQYF
>TRBV28|once|TRBD1|TRBJ1-1
TGTGCCAGCAGCCCTTTACTATTTACAGGGGGCGATGAAGCTTTCTTT
CASSPLLFTGGDEAFF
>TRBV10-1|.|TRBD1|TRBJ2-7
TGCGCCAGCAGTGAGTCTCCGGGACAGGTAGGCGAGCAGTACTTC
CASSESPGQVGEQYF
>TRBV19|.|.|TRBJ2-7
TGTGCCAGTAGTAAGGATTCCTACGAGCAGTACTTC
CASSKDSYEQYF
>TRBV27|.|.|TRBJ2-6
TGTGCCAGCCGCTATCTCTCTGGGGCCAACGTCCTGACTTTC
CASRYLSGANVLTF
>TRBV6-5|.|TRBD2|TRBJ2-7
TGTGCCAGCAGTCGACTAGCGGGAGGTCCCTACGAGCAGTACTTC
CASSRLAGGPYEQYF
>TRBV7-9|.|.|TRBJ2-5
TGTGCCAGCAGCTTTCCTGAGACCCAGTACTTC
CASSFPETQYF
>TRBV5-4|.|.|TRBJ2-2
TGTGCCAGCAGCGGTCCCGGGGAGCTGTTTTTT
CASSGPGELFF
>TRBV11-2|.|.|TRBJ2-7
TGTGCCAGCAGCTTAGATAAGGACAGTCCGTCCTACGAGCAGTACTTC
CASSLDKDSPSYEQYF
>TRBV2|.|TRBD2|TRBJ2-2
TGTGCCAGCAGCAAGACTAGCGGGAGATACACCGGGGAGCTGTTTTTT
CASSKTSGRYTGELFF
>TRBV9|.|.|TRBJ2-7
TGTGCCAGCAGCACAGGGTCCAGCTCCTACGAGCAGTACTTC
CASSTGSSSYEQYF
>TRBV19|.|.|TRBJ2-1
TGTGCCAGTAGTATAGCGGGTCTCGGTTACAATGAGCAGTTCTTC
CASSIAGLGYNEQFF
>TRBV5-4|.|TRBD1|TRBJ2-6
TGTGCCAGCAGCTCCACAGGGGTAGGGGCCAACGTCCTGACTTTC
CASSSTGVGANVLTF
>TRBV5-3|.|TRBD1|TRBJ1-4
TGTGCCAGAAGCTTAAGGACAGGGGGTAATGAAAAACTGTTTTTT
CARSLRTGGNEKLFF
>TRBV28|.|.|TRBJ1-2
TGTGCCAGCAGTTTAGTAACAGGCTCTAACTATGGCTACACCTTC
CASSLVTGSNYGYTF
>TRBV28|.|TRBD2|TRBJ2-7
TGTGCCAGCAGTTTAAGGTCGCTAGCGGGAGGGCAAACCTACGAGCAGTACTTC
CASSLRSLAGGQTYEQYF
>TRBV27|once|TRBD2|TRBJ2-7
TGTGCCAGCAGTGTCTCTAGCGGGAGCTCCTACGAGCAGTACTTC
CASSVSSGSSYEQYF
>TRBV7-9|.|TRBD2|TRBJ2-5
TGTGCCAGCAGCTTAGTCGGGACTAAAGAGACCCAGTACTTC
CASSLVGTKETQYF
>TRBV5-1|once|.|TRBJ1-2
TGCGCCAGCAGCTTGGGTGCCCTCTATGGCTACACCTTC
CASSLGALYGYTF
>TRBV28|.|.|TRBJ2-5
TGTGCCAGCAGCCCTGGGGGGGCCGGCGAGACCCAGTACTTC
CASSPGGAGETQYF
>TRBV11-2|.|.|TRBJ2-7
TGTGCCAGCAGCGAGGACAGTGCTCTGGGCGAGCAGTACTTC
CASSEDSALGEQYF
>TRBV4-1|.|.|TRBJ2-7
TGCGCCAGCAGCCAAGATTCGGGGACGGCAGCCTACGAGCAGTACTTC
CASSQDSGTAAYEQYF
>TRBV7-9|once|TRBD2|TRBJ2-5
TGTGCCAGCAGGGGACAGACTAGCGGAGAGACCCAGTACTTC
CASRGQTSGETQYF
>TRBV9|.|.|TRBJ2-1
TGTGCCAGCAGCGTAGAGGCCAGCGCCAGCTCCTACAATGAGCAGTTCTTC
CASSVEASASSYNEQFF
>TRBV7-8|.|TRBD2|TRBJ2-3
TGTGCCAGCAGCCCCTGGCTAGCGGGAGGCACAGATACGCAGTATTTT
CASSPWLAGGTDTQYF
>TRBV27|.|TRBD1|TRBJ2-2
TGTGCCAGCAGTCCCGGACAGGGGACCGGGGAGCTGTTTTTT
CASSPGQGTGELFF
>TRBV29-1|.|.|TRBJ2-5
TGCAGCGGCGGAAGTAAGACGGGTGGAGAAGAGACCCAGTACTTC
CSGGSKTGGEETQYF
>TRBV6-1|.|.|TRBJ2-2
TGTGCCAGCACAGAACCGCTGAATAAAAAGCTGTTTTTT
CASTEPLNKKLFF
>TRBV13|.|.|TRBJ2-7
TGTGCCAGCAGCTTAGGTGGGACAAACTCCTACGAGCAGTACTTC
CASSLGGTNSYEQYF
>TRBV29-1|once|TRBD1|TRBJ2-7
TGCAGCGGGACAGGGGGCAGCTCCTACGAGCAGTACTTC
CSGTGGSSYEQYF
>TRBV10-3|.|TRBD1|TRBJ1-5
TGTGCCATCAGAGGGGGCGGCAATCAGCCCCAGCATTTT
CAIRGGGNQPQHF
>TRBV4-1|few|.|TRBJ1-2
TGCGCCAGCAGCCAACGGCCAAGGGATCCTGGCTACACCTTC
CASSQRPRDPGYTF
>TRBV11-2|.|.|TRBJ2-3
TGTGCCAGCAGCTTAGGAGCTAGAAGGGCAGATACGCAGTATTTT
CASSLGARRADTQYF
>TRBV27|.|.|TRBJ2-7
TGTGCCAGCAGTTCCTCATTACGGACAGACACTATCTCCTACGAGCAGTACTTC
CASSSSLRTDTISYEQYF
>TRBV27|.|.|TRBJ1-2
TGTGCCAGCAGTACCGGGGCCTATGGCTACACCTTC
CASSTGAYGYTF
>TRBV6-1|.|.|TRBJ1-1
TGTGCCAGCAGTGTTTGGGCCAGGGGATTGAACACTGAAGCTTTCTTT
CASSVWARGLNTEAFF
>TRBV19|.|TRBD1|TRBJ1-1
TGTGCCAGTAGCCTGGACAGGGAAAACATGAACACTGAAGCTTTCTTT
CASSLDRENMNTEAFF
>TRBV2|.|TRBD1|TRBJ2-7
TGTGCCAGCAGTGTTAGTATTTATCAAGGGACAGGCGAATACGAGCAGTACTTC
CASSVSIYQGTGEYEQYF
>TRBV9|.|TRBD2|TRBJ2-3
TGTGCCAGCAGCCTTTTTCCGGGACTACAAAGCACAGATACGCAGTATTTT
CASSLFPGLQSTDTQYF
>TRBV30|.|TRBD1|TRBJ1-1
TGTGCCTGGAGCACGGGCCCGGGGACAGGGAACACTGAAGCTTTCTTT
CAWSTGPGTGNTEAFF